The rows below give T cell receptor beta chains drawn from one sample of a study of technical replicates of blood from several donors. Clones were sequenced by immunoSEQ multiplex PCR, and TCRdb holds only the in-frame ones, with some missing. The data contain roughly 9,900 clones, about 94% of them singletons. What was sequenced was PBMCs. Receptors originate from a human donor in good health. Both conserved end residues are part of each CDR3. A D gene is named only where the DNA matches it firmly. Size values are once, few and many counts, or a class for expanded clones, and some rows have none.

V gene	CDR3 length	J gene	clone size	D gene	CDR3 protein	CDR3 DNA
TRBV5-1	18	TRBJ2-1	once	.	CASSLPEQGLGSYNEQFF	TGCGCCAGCAGCTTGCCGGAGCAGGGGCTGGGCTCCTACAATGAGCAGTTCTTC
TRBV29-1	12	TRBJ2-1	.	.	CSVEEDEDEQFF	TGCAGCGTTGAAGAAGATGAGGATGAGCAGTTCTTC
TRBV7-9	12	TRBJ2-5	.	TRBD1	CASTGAGETQYF	TGTGCCAGTACAGGGGCTGGGGAGACCCAGTACTTC
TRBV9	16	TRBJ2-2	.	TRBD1	CASSSYTGENTGELFF	TGTGCCAGCAGCTCCTACACAGGGGAGAACACCGGGGAGCTGTTTTTT
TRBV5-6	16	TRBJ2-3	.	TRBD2	CASIPGVAGVPDTQYF	TGTGCCAGCATCCCGGGGGTAGCGGGAGTGCCAGATACGCAGTATTTT
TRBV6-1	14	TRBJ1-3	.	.	CASRGARSGNTIYF	TGTGCCAGCAGGGGAGCCCGCTCTGGAAACACCATATATTTT
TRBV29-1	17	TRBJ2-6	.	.	CSVEGDNPSGGANVLTF	TGCAGCGTTGAGGGGGACAACCCTTCGGGGGGGGCCAACGTCCTGACTTTC
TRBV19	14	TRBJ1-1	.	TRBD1	CASSPQGVVTEAFF	TGTGCCAGTAGTCCCCAGGGGGTGGTCACTGAAGCTTTCTTT
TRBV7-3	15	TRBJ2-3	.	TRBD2	CASSLVGGSTDTQYF	TGTGCCAGCAGCTTAGTGGGGGGGAGCACAGATACGCAGTATTTT
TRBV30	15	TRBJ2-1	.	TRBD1	CAWSVGTGALNEQFF	TGTGCCTGGAGTGTAGGGACAGGGGCCCTTAATGAGCAGTTCTTC
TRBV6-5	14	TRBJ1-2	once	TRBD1	CASSYFSDRLGYTF	TGTGCCAGCAGTTACTTCTCGGACAGGCTTGGCTACACCTTC
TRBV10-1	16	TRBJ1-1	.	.	CASSESTAIGGTEAFF	TGCGCCAGCAGTGAGTCGACGGCAATAGGAGGCACTGAAGCTTTCTTT
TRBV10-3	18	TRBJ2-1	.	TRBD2	CAISGAGLAVSSYNEQFF	TGTGCCATCAGTGGCGCTGGACTAGCGGTTAGCTCCTACAATGAGCAGTTCTTC
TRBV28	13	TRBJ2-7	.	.	CASSFEGPNEQYF	TGTGCCAGCAGTTTCGAGGGTCCCAACGAGCAGTACTTC
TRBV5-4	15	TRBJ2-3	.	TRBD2	CASSLSGTITDTQYF	TGTGCCAGCAGCCTCAGCGGGACGATCACAGATACGCAGTATTTT
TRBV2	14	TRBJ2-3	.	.	CASLAALATDTQYF	TGTGCCAGCCTAGCAGCCCTCGCCACAGATACGCAGTATTTT
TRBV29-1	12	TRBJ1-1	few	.	CSARGLNTEAFF	TGCAGCGCCCGCGGATTGAACACTGAAGCTTTCTTT
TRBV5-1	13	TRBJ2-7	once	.	CASSLPGGSEQYF	TGCGCCAGCAGCTTGCCAGGGGGGAGCGAGCAGTACTTC
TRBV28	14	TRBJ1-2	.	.	CASSSPTGSYGYTF	TGTGCCAGCAGTTCGCCTACAGGGTCCTATGGCTACACCTTC
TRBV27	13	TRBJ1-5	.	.	CASSFQTNQPQHF	TGTGCCAGCAGTTTTCAGACTAATCAGCCCCAGCATTTT
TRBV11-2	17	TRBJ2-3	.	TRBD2	CASSLATSGRARDTQYF	TGTGCCAGCAGCTTAGCGACTAGCGGGAGGGCGAGAGATACGCAGTATTTT
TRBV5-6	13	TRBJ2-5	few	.	CASIRGNQETQYF	TGTGCCAGCATCCGGGGAAACCAAGAGACCCAGTACTTC
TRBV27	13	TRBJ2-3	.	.	CASSLYGWDTQYF	TGTGCCAGCAGTTTATATGGCTGGGATACGCAGTATTTT
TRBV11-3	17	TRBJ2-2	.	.	CASSLAATGTNTGELFF	TGTGCCAGCAGCTTAGCCGCAACAGGGACGAACACCGGGGAGCTGTTTTTT
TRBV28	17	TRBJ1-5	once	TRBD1	CASSLVGQGAFFQPQHF	TGTGCCAGCAGTTTAGTGGGACAGGGGGCGTTTTTTCAGCCCCAGCATTTT
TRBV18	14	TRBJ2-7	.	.	CASSSGVGSYEQYF	TGTGCCAGCTCATCCGGGGTCGGGTCCTACGAGCAGTACTTC
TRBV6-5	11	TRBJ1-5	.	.	CASTSNQPQHF	TGTGCCAGCACCTCCAATCAGCCCCAGCATTTT
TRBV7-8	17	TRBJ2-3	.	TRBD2	CASSDGLAGGQGDTQYF	TGTGCCAGCAGCGATGGACTAGCGGGAGGGCAAGGAGATACGCAGTATTTT
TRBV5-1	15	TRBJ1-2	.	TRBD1	CASSLGVGTAYGYTF	TGCGCCAGCAGCTTGGGGGTGGGGACAGCCTATGGCTACACCTTC
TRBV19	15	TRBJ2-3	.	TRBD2	CASTMTSGRADTQYF	TGTGCCAGTACCATGACTAGCGGGAGGGCAGATACGCAGTATTTT
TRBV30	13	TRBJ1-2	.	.	CAWSGDIGWGYTF	TGTGCCTGGAGTGGAGACATAGGCTGGGGCTACACCTTC
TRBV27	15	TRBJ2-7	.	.	CASSLSRATSYEQYF	TGTGCCAGCAGTTTATCGCGGGCAACCTCCTACGAGCAGTACTTC
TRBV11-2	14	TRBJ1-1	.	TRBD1	CASSYQGAPTEAFF	TGTGCCAGCAGCTACCAGGGGGCGCCCACTGAAGCTTTCTTT
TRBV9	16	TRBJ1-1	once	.	CASSVGIRGANTEAFF	TGTGCCAGCAGCGTAGGAATCAGGGGTGCGAACACTGAAGCTTTCTTT
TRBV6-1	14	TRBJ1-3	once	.	CASSVRVAGNTIYF	TGTGCCAGCAGTGTTCGAGTAGCTGGAAACACCATATATTTT